A selection of T cell receptor beta chains follows, all from one sample in a study of T cell responses to AZD1222 COVID-19 vaccine. TCRdb's table, derived via immunoSEQ multiplex PCR, lists solely in-frame clones and lacks some. The sample lists around 180,000 clones, approximately 92% occurring once. Source: peripheral blood, taken on day 0 of AZD1222 vaccination. The source of these receptors is an adult in good health. Both conserved end residues are part of each CDR3. A D gene is named only where the DNA matches it firmly. The size entry is marked missing in some rows and otherwise reads once, few, many or a size class.

V gene,J gene,D gene,clone size,CDR3 protein,CDR3 DNA
TRBV27,TRBJ2-3,TRBD2,-,CASSSLVKAGAADTQYF,TGTGCCAGCAGTTCATTGGTGAAAGCGGGGGCTGCAGATACGCAGTATTTT
TRBV5-1,TRBJ2-7,-,-,CASSLFRTHYEQYF,TGCGCCAGCAGCTTGTTTAGGACCCACTACGAGCAGTACTTC
TRBV4-1,TRBJ2-1,-,-,CASSQEGGPVNEQFF,TGCGCCAGCAGCCAAGAAGGGGGGCCGGTTAATGAGCAGTTCTTC
TRBV15,TRBJ1-5,-,-,CATSRARDLNQPQHF,TGTGCCACCAGCAGAGCAAGGGACCTAAATCAGCCCCAGCATTTT
TRBV4-1,TRBJ2-5,-,-,CASSPMGSETQYF,TGCGCCAGCAGTCCTATGGGGAGCGAGACCCAGTACTTC
TRBV7-3,TRBJ2-2,-,once,CASSPKAGELFF,TGTGCCAGCAGCCCCAAGGCCGGGGAGCTGTTTTTT
TRBV5-6,TRBJ1-2,-,-,CASSLAQGMYGYTF,TGTGCCAGCAGCTTGGCCCAGGGCATGTATGGCTACACCTTC
TRBV27,TRBJ1-2,TRBD1,-,CASSLLGQEGAYGYTF,TGTGCCAGCAGTTTGTTAGGACAGGAAGGAGCCTATGGCTACACCTTC
TRBV5-1,TRBJ2-2,TRBD2,-,CASSERTSGGRNTGELFF,TGCGCCAGCAGCGAACGGACTAGCGGGGGACGCAACACCGGGGAGCTGTTTTTT
TRBV6-6,TRBJ1-5,-,-,CASSSTGGSGQPQHF,TGTGCCAGCAGTTCCACGGGGGGCTCAGGGCAGCCCCAGCATTTT
TRBV7-8,TRBJ1-1,-,-,CASSATGNTEAFF,TGTGCCAGCAGCGCGACAGGGAACACTGAAGCTTTCTTT
TRBV27,TRBJ2-2,TRBD1,few,CASSAVGQIYTGELFF,TGTGCCAGCAGCGCCGTGGGACAGATCTACACCGGGGAGCTGTTTTTT
TRBV19,TRBJ2-1,TRBD1,-,CASRDPGQSRNEQFF,TGTGCCAGTAGGGATCCGGGACAGAGTAGGAATGAGCAGTTCTTC
TRBV7-3,TRBJ1-2,-,-,CASSLISAVSPVGYTF,TGTGCCAGCAGCTTAATATCGGCAGTCAGTCCAGTCGGCTACACCTTC
TRBV21-1,TRBJ2-2,-,-,CASSKVPGSLNTGELFF,TGTGCCAGCAGCAAAGTTCCGGGAAGCCTAAACACCGGGGAGCTGTTTTTT
TRBV9,TRBJ1-5,TRBD1,-,CASSVGAGGAEPQHF,TGTGCCAGCAGCGTAGGAGCAGGGGGCGCAGAGCCCCAGCATTTT
TRBV4-1,TRBJ2-5,TRBD2,-,CASSQVPVLAGEETQYF,TGCGCCAGCAGCCAAGTCCCGGTTCTAGCGGGGGAAGAGACCCAGTACTTC
TRBV5-6,TRBJ2-1,TRBD1,once,CASSLAHRGNYNEQFF,TGTGCCAGCAGCTTGGCCCACAGGGGAAACTACAATGAGCAGTTCTTC
TRBV7-2,TRBJ2-5,TRBD2,once,CASSLTSGGNWDQYF,TGTGCCAGCAGCTTGACTAGCGGGGGGAATTGGGACCAGTACTTC
TRBV19,TRBJ1-5,TRBD1,-,CASKQDRVGNQPQHF,TGTGCCAGCAAACAAGACAGGGTCGGCAATCAGCCCCAGCATTTT
TRBV7-9,TRBJ1-1,-,-,CASSLILATGRNTEAFF,TGTGCCAGCAGCTTAATCTTAGCAACAGGGCGAAACACTGAAGCTTTCTTT
TRBV5-1,TRBJ2-3,-,-,CASSLEGASVRQDTQYF,TGCGCCAGCAGCTTGGAAGGGGCTAGCGTTCGACAGGATACGCAGTATTTT
TRBV3-1/TRBV3-2,TRBJ1-5,-,-,CASSQDGQQPQHF,TGTGCCAGCAGCCAAGATGGGCAGCAGCCCCAGCATTTT
TRBV7-9,TRBJ2-3,-,-,CASSLEQGRSDTQYF,TGTGCCAGCAGCTTAGAACAGGGACGATCAGATACGCAGTATTTT
TRBV21-1,TRBJ1-5,-,-,CASSRTGGGISSYQPQHF,TGTGCCAGCAGCAGGACAGGGGGAGGAATTTCGTCTTATCAGCCCCAGCATTTT
TRBV2,TRBJ1-4,-,-,CASSYRTVPRRDEKLFF,TGTGCCAGCAGCTACCGGACAGTCCCGAGACGGGATGAAAAACTGTTTTTT
TRBV5-6,TRBJ2-1,-,-,CASSLGQGTYNEQFF,TGTGCCAGCAGCTTGGGGCAGGGGACTTACAATGAGCAGTTCTTC
TRBV7-6,TRBJ1-1,-,-,CASSIGKNTEAFF,TGTGCCAGCAGCATAGGGAAGAACACTGAAGCTTTCTTT
TRBV19,TRBJ2-5,TRBD2,-,CASAQLAGTQETQYF,TGTGCCAGTGCCCAACTAGCGGGAACACAAGAGACCCAGTACTTC
TRBV7-9,TRBJ1-2,TRBD1,-,CASSLDGDRVFYGYTF,TGTGCCAGCAGCTTAGACGGGGACAGGGTGTTCTATGGCTACACCTTC
TRBV27,TRBJ2-1,-,once,CASTVGASYNEQFF,TGTGCCAGCACCGTGGGCGCGTCCTACAATGAGCAGTTCTTC
TRBV7-9,TRBJ1-1,-,-,CASSLEQVMNTEAFF,TGTGCCAGCAGCTTAGAACAGGTGATGAACACTGAAGCTTTCTTT
TRBV11-2,TRBJ1-2,-,-,CASSLVVGHGYTF,TGTGCCAGCAGCTTAGTGGTAGGGCATGGCTACACCTTC
TRBV9,TRBJ1-3,-,-,CASSVDGRGPSGNTIYF,TGTGCCAGCAGCGTAGATGGCAGGGGCCCCTCTGGAAACACCATATATTTT
TRBV27,TRBJ2-7,-,-,CASSLSVAGRLEQYF,TGTGCCAGCAGTTTATCAGTGGCGGGGCGTCTCGAGCAGTACTTC
TRBV24-1,TRBJ1-2,-,-,CATSVSTVDGYTF,TGTGCCACCAGTGTTTCGACAGTCGATGGCTACACCTTC
TRBV28,TRBJ1-5,TRBD1,-,CASSTGGEGNQPQHF,TGTGCCAGCAGTACAGGGGGCGAGGGCAATCAGCCCCAGCATTTT
TRBV6-5,TRBJ2-7,TRBD1,-,CASSYLYRGPPYEQYF,TGTGCCAGCAGTTACTTGTACAGGGGGCCCCCCTACGAGCAGTACTTC
TRBV5-1,TRBJ1-2,-,-,CASSLEGRVDGYTF,TGCGCCAGCAGCTTGGAGGGCAGGGTTGATGGCTACACCTTC
TRBV14,TRBJ2-1,TRBD1,-,CASSQDGQAEQFF,TGTGCCAGCAGCCAAGATGGACAGGCTGAGCAGTTCTTC
TRBV19,TRBJ1-2,-,-,CASSPGENYGYTF,TGTGCCAGTAGCCCGGGGGAAAACTATGGCTACACCTTC
TRBV4-1,TRBJ1-2,-,-,CASSQAGPNNYGYTF,TGCGCCAGCAGCCAAGCGGGACCCAATAACTATGGCTACACCTTC
TRBV6-1,TRBJ1-5,-,-,CASSEMVRLNQPQHF,TGTGCCAGCAGTGAAATGGTCCGCTTGAATCAGCCCCAGCATTTT
TRBV3-1/TRBV3-2,TRBJ1-1,-,-,CASSPPGRLNTEAFF,TGTGCCAGCAGCCCTCCCGGAAGATTGAACACTGAAGCTTTCTTT
TRBV7-3,TRBJ2-3,-,-,CASSLWGANGDTQYF,TGTGCCAGCAGCTTGTGGGGGGCGAATGGAGATACGCAGTATTTT
TRBV2,TRBJ1-2,TRBD1,-,CASRSSDRVGGYTF,TGTGCCAGCAGAAGTAGCGACAGGGTCGGCGGCTACACCTTC
TRBV5-8,TRBJ2-7,-,-,CASNYYEQYF,TGTGCCAGCAACTACTACGAGCAGTACTTC
TRBV11-3,TRBJ2-5,-,-,CASSLGIGVRETQYF,TGTGCCAGCAGCTTAGGGATAGGGGTCCGGGAGACCCAGTACTTC
TRBV27,TRBJ2-1,TRBD2,-,CASSLGTSTYDEQFF,TGTGCCAGCAGTTTAGGGACTAGCACATACGATGAGCAGTTCTTC
TRBV9,TRBJ2-3,TRBD1,-,CASRRTGLSTDTQYF,TGTGCCAGCAGAAGGACAGGGCTTAGCACAGATACGCAGTATTTT
TRBV7-3,TRBJ1-1,-,-,CASSFEGTEAFF,TGTGCCAGCAGCTTCGAGGGGACTGAAGCTTTCTTT
TRBV7-2,TRBJ1-2,-,-,CASSLVKTGYGYTF,TGTGCCAGCAGCTTAGTTAAAACCGGTTATGGCTACACCTTC
TRBV5-1,TRBJ2-5,-,-,CASSTQGRETQYF,TGCGCCAGCAGCACCCAGGGGCGAGAGACCCAGTACTTC
TRBV6-6,TRBJ1-5,-,-,CASSYQGREVHQPQHF,TGTGCCAGCAGTTACCAAGGACGGGAGGTTCATCAGCCCCAGCATTTT
TRBV11-2,TRBJ2-5,TRBD1,-,CASSLGGGQGRTQYF,TGTGCCAGCAGCTTAGGGGGGGGACAGGGTCGGACCCAGTACTTC
TRBV4-1,TRBJ2-4,TRBD2,-,CASSQGRAGGELANIQYF,TGCGCCAGCAGCCAAGGGCGAGCGGGGGGAGAGTTAGCAAACATTCAGTACTTC
TRBV19,TRBJ1-5,-,once,CASSIRQGEGPQHF,TGTGCCAGTAGTATAAGGCAGGGCGAGGGGCCCCAGCATTTT